The 30 T cell receptor beta chains in this list originate from one sample, sequenced in a study of T cell repertoires in cytomegalovirus infection. These receptors are not linked to any known antigen. TCRdb reanalysed the reads using MiXCR and keeps one entry per CDR3 protein. The sample lists about 280,000 distinct CDR3 sequences; roughly 21% were seen once. The sequencing used cultured PBMCs, collected from culture after CMV antigen stimulation. The receptors derive from a human donor in good health (CMV status not recorded). Some clones in this sample may be carry-over from other donors' samples.

This clonotype was counted a few times. This chain joins TRBV27 and TRBJ1-1; D gene unclear. From germline, CDR1 is MNHEY and CDR2 SMNVEV (reference sequence). V dropped 7 bases and J dropped 1 base, with 10 bases sitting between them. This CDR3 is 13 amino acids long. CDR3 region: CASIGKANTEAFF. Here the CDR3 DNA reads TGTGCCAGCATCGGTAAGGCGAACACTGAAGCTTTCTTT.

Judged by abundance, this clonotype is medium-sized. This rearrangement joins TRBV7-2 to TRBJ2-1; the D gene is possibly TRBD2 (5 bases). Trimming removed 1 base from V and 4 bases from J, with 11 bases in between. This CDR3 has 15 residues. Germline V gene data show CDR1 as SGHTA and CDR2 as FQGNSA. This chain's CDR3 is CASSLGGLEYNEQFF. CDR3 coding DNA: TGTGCCAGCAGCTTAGGCGGGTTAGAATACAATGAGCAGTTCTTC.

The chain employs TRBV6-6 and TRBJ2-1; 7 nucleotides align to TRBD2. CDR1 is MNHNY, CDR2 SVGAGI, per germline (reference sequence). The CDR3 is 15 amino acids. The J segment lost 3 bases and the V segment lost 3 bases, leaving 5 bases of the junction unmatched. CDR3 region: CASSYLRGDYNEQFF. The CDR3 DNA follows: TGTGCCAGCAGTTATCTACGGGGGGACTACAATGAGCAGTTCTTC.

This sequence joins TRBV29-1 and TRBJ2-3, with 12 bases fitting TRBD1. CDR3 length: 16 amino acids. Per the germline V gene, CDR1 is SQVTM and CDR2 is ANQGSEA. V lost 3 bases, J lost 0 bases, and 4 bases stayed unmatched. The CDR3 DNA follows: TGCAGCGTTGATCCGGGACAGGGGGCTAGCACAGATACGCAGTATTTT. Residues: CSVDPGQGASTDTQYF.

The chain uses TRBV29-1 and TRBJ1-1; no clear D. CDR1 is SQVTM and CDR2 is ANQGSEA in the germline V gene. Trimming took 7 bases from V and 1 from J, leaving 13 bases between them. The CDR3 has 13 residues. The CDR3 protein is CSASGSPNTEAFF. The DNA of the CDR3 is TGCAGCGCCTCTGGGTCCCCGAACACTGAAGCTTTCTTT.

The rearrangement joins TRBV7-2 to TRBJ1-1; a weak D match, TRBD1 (5 bases). The CDR3 consists of 15 residues. Germline V gene lookup returns CDR1 SGHTA and CDR2 FQGNSA. V lost 3 bases, J lost 3 bases, and 14 bases lay in between. CDR3 sequence: CASSFYGTRDTEAFF. In DNA form, the CDR3 reads TGTGCCAGCAGCTTTTACGGGACGAGGGACACTGAAGCTTTCTTT.

This clonotype was picked up a small number of times. This sequence joins TRBV12-3 or TRBV12-4 and TRBJ2-5; D is undetermined. The ends were cut back, 3 bases at V and 4 bases at J, with 18 bases in the middle. The CDR3 contains 16 residues. CDR3 nucleotide sequence: TGTGCCAGCAGTTTCGGTCGGAAGGCCAGTGGAGAGACCCAGTACTTC. Translation gives CASSFGRKASGETQYF.

This clonotype was seen many times. The V and J genes are TRBV7-2 and TRBJ2-1; 7 bases are shared with TRBD1. Germline loops: CDR1 SGHTA, CDR2 FQGNSA. CDR3 length equals 14 residues. With V trimmed by 2 bases and J by 6 bases, 4 bases remained unmatched. DNA for the CDR3: TGTGCCAGCAGCTTAAACAGGGGTAGCAATGAGCAGTTCTTC. This sequence encodes CASSLNRGSNEQFF. Combining the CDR3 with reference TRBV7-2 and TRBJ2-1 gives the whole variable domain GAGVSQSPSNKVTEKGKDVELRCDPISGHTALYWYRQSLGQGLEFLIYFQGNSAPDKSGLPSDRFSAERTGGSVSTLTIQRTQQEDSAVYLCASSLNRGSNEQFFGPGTRLTVL.

This clonotype was observed at least ten times. As DNA, the CDR3 is TGTGCCAGCAGCTTATCGGGGCCCCAGAGCGAAAAACTGTTTTTT. The encoded protein is CASSLSGPQSEKLFF. The chain carries TRBV7-9 and TRBJ1-4; the D gene is possibly TRBD1 (5 bases). Germline CDR1 and CDR2: SEHNR and FQNEAQ (reference sequence). V was shortened by 2 bases and J by 8 bases, with 15 bases between the two germline ends. The CDR3 has 15 amino acids.

This sequence joins TRBV5-4 and TRBJ2-5, with 9 positions matching TRBD2. Germline V lookup: CDR1 SGHNT, CDR2 YYREEE (reference sequence). The CDR3 totals 14 residues. V shed 4 bases, J shed 5 bases, and the junction held 6 bases outside the gene matches. CDR3 protein: CASSPLAGSETQYF. The CDR3, as DNA: TGTGCCAGCAGCCCTCTAGCGGGATCGGAGACCCAGTACTTC.

This rearrangement joins TRBV15 to TRBJ2-2; TRBD1 matches 8 bases. J gave up 0 bases and V 0 bases, and 3 bases lay outside the gene matches. Germline CDR1 is LNHNV and CDR2 is YYDKDF (reference sequence). The CDR3 contains 17 residues. The CDR3 nucleotides are TGTGCCACCAGCAGAGATCAGGGGGCCTCGAACACCGGGGAGCTGTTTTTT. Protein: CATSRDQGASNTGELFF.

At least ten counts were recorded for this clonotype. This rearrangement joins TRBV7-2 to TRBJ2-7; D tentatively fits TRBD1 or TRBD2 (5 bases each). CDR3 length equals 14 residues. Trimming removed 1 base from V and 6 bases from J, with 13 bases in between. Germline V CDR1 and CDR2: SGHTA, FQGNSA. The CDR3 DNA follows: TGTGCCAGCAGCTTAGTCGGGGCAGGGAGCGAGCAGTACGTC. It is translated as CASSLVGAGSEQYV.

This clonotype was seen only a few times. The rearrangement joins TRBV4-2 to TRBJ2-1, with D possibly TRBD2 on 5 matching bases. V lost 0 bases and J lost 0, with 21 bases in between. This CDR3 comprises 20 residues. Per the germline V gene, CDR1 is LGHNA and CDR2 is YNFKEQ. The CDR3 reads CASSQEGVVGRRFSYNEQFF. The CDR3 DNA follows: TGTGCCAGCAGCCAAGAGGGAGTAGTTGGCCGGAGGTTCTCCTACAATGAGCAGTTCTTC.

This clonotype turned up a few times. The chain links TRBV5-1 to TRBJ1-2; 7 positions agree with TRBD1. The CDR3 spans 14 residues. J gave up 8 bases and V 0 bases, and 7 bases lay outside the gene matches. Germline CDR1 SGHRS, CDR2 YFSETQ. The CDR3 spells CASSLETGFEGYTF. CDR3 nucleotide sequence: TGCGCCAGCAGCTTGGAGACAGGGTTTGAAGGCTACACCTTC.

This clonotype appeared a few times. This sequence joins TRBV20-1 and TRBJ2-7; 12 bases line up with TRBD2. In germline, CDR1 is DFQATT, CDR2 SNEGSKA (reference sequence). J lost 6 bases, V lost 1 base, and 4 bases had no gene match. CDR3 size: 14 residues. This chain's CDR3 is CSARGPGLAGEQYV. CDR3 bases: TGCAGTGCTAGAGGTCCGGGACTAGCGGGCGAGCAGTACGTC.

This chain connects TRBV4-1 to TRBJ2-3, with TRBD2 matching 12 bases. V lost 4 bases and J lost 9; bases outside the gene matches: 11. The CDR3 contains 16 residues. CDR1 is MGHRA and CDR2 is YSYEKL in the germline V gene. DNA for the CDR3: TGCGCCAGCAGCCGGATGTCGGCTAGCGGGAGGGGGACGCAGTATTTT. It is translated as CASSRMSASGRGTQYF.

The V and J genes are TRBV6-2 or TRBV6-3 and TRBJ2-7; D is unclear. V was shortened by 0 bases and J by 7 bases, with 13 bases between the two germline ends. Germline V gene sequence: CDR1 MNHEY, CDR2 SVGEGT. This CDR3 comprises 14 residues. The CDR3 DNA sequence: TGTGCCAGCAGTTACTCAGGACCCTATGGGGAGCAGTACGTC. As protein: CASSYSGPYGEQYV.

The chain combines TRBV12-3 or TRBV12-4 with TRBJ1-5, with D possibly matching TRBD1 (6 bases). The CDR3 runs 17 residues. V lost 6 bases, J lost 2 bases, and 20 bases lay in between. The CDR3 nucleotides are TGTGCCAGCAGGGACAGATGGGAAGAGGACGGCAATCAGCCCCAGCATTTT. Its translation is CASRDRWEEDGNQPQHF.

This clonotype occurred many times. This chain connects TRBV7-2 to TRBJ1-3; no reliable D call. V was cut by 5 bases and J by 2 bases, with 13 bases left in between. This CDR3 comprises 15 residues. Germline values: CDR1 SGHTA, CDR2 FQGNSA. The CDR3 sequence is CASSPPNLAGNTIYF. The CDR3, as DNA: TGTGCCAGCAGCCCCCCCAATTTGGCTGGAAACACCATATATTTT. Using reference TRBV7-2 and TRBJ1-3 for the parts outside the CDR3, the full variable domain is GAGVSQSPSNKVTEKGKDVELRCDPISGHTALYWYRQSLGQGLEFLIYFQGNSAPDKSGLPSDRFSAERTGGSVSTLTIQRTQQEDSAVYLCASSPPNLAGNTIYFGEGSWLTVV.

This chain uses TRBV25-1 with TRBJ1-1; 7 nucleotides agree with TRBD1. Germline CDR1 MGHDK, CDR2 SYGVNS. This CDR3 comprises 16 residues. After removal of 5 bases from V and 4 bases from J, the junction contained 13 bases not matched to a gene. The CDR3 sequence: CASSSRQGGGSTEAFF. CDR3 sequence (DNA): TGTGCCAGCAGTTCTCGACAGGGCGGTGGGAGCACTGAAGCTTTCTTT.

J is TRBJ2-1 and V is TRBV7-2, with 9 bases matching TRBD2. Germline CDR1 and CDR2: SGHTA and FQGNSA. The CDR3 sequence is 16 residues long. Trimming took 5 bases from V and 0 from J; bases not matched to a gene: 5. The DNA of the CDR3 is TGTACCAGCAGCCCTACTAGCGGGTCCTCCTACAATGAGCAGTTCTTC. Translating it yields CTSSPTSGSSYNEQFF.

The genes are TRBV24-1 and TRBJ2-2; 8 nucleotides align to TRBD1. This CDR3 is built from 16 residues. In germline, CDR1 is KGHDR, CDR2 SFDVKD. The trim removed 1 base at V and 5 bases at J, leaving 5 bases unmatched. In DNA, the CDR3 is TGTGCCACCAGTGATTTAGGGCAGGGGGCGACCGGGGAGCTGTTTTTT. This sequence encodes CATSDLGQGATGELFF.

The chain is built from TRBV29-1 and TRBJ1-2; a weak D match, TRBD1 (5 bases). Deletions cut 7 bases from V and 6 bases from J, with 12 bases between. The CDR3 is 11 residues long. Germline CDR1 reads SQVTM; CDR2 reads ANQGSEA. This CDR3 is CSELGDDGYTF. In nucleotides, the CDR3 is TGCAGCGAGTTAGGGGACGATGGCTACACCTTC.

The chain combines TRBV4-2 with TRBJ1-1; tentative D call: TRBD1 (5 bases). The germline V gene encodes CDR1 LGHNA and CDR2 YNFKEQ. The CDR3 contains 17 residues. V was shortened by 0 bases and J by 0 bases, with 14 bases between the two germline ends. The CDR3 sequence: CASSQDRDYSMNTEAFF. For the CDR3, the DNA is TGTGCCAGCAGCCAAGATCGGGACTATAGCATGAACACTGAAGCTTTCTTT.

This sequence joins TRBV18 and TRBJ1-5; D perhaps matches TRBD1 (5 bases). This CDR3 is built from 14 residues. The germline V and J ends were trimmed by 6 bases and 1 base, with 10 bases remaining between them. Germline CDR1 is KGHSH and CDR2 is LQKENI. CDR3 sequence (DNA): TGTGCCAGCTCCAAGGGGAGAAGCAATCAGCCCCAGCATTTT. Translated: CASSKGRSNQPQHF.

The CDR3 DNA is TGTGCCACCAGCAGTACTAGCGGGAGCTACGAGCAGTACTTC. Translation gives CATSSTSGSYEQYF. The gene calls are TRBV15 and TRBJ2-7, with 11 nucleotides matching TRBD2. V was clipped by 3 bases and J by 3 bases; unmatched bases: 1. CDR1 LNHNV and CDR2 YYDKDF come from the germline V gene (reference sequence). The CDR3 extends over 14 amino acids.

This clonotype has a count of ten or more. This rearrangement joins TRBV7-2 to TRBJ2-1, with TRBD2 as a possible D gene (6 bases). The germline V and J ends were trimmed by 3 bases and 3 bases, with 9 bases remaining between them. Germline assignment: CDR1 SGHTA and CDR2 FQGNSA. CDR3 length: 14 amino acids. In DNA form, the CDR3 reads TGTGCCAGCAGCTTGAGGAGGGGCTACAATGAGCAGTTCTTC. Translated, it gives CASSLRRGYNEQFF.

V usage is TRBV27 and J usage is TRBJ1-2, with D unclear. Germline CDR1 reads MNHEY; CDR2 reads SMNVEV (reference sequence). V lost 5 bases to trimming and J lost 6 bases, with 16 bases between them. The length of the CDR3 is 14 residues. The CDR3 coding sequence is TGTGCCAGCAGTCCACAAGTATACCAGGATGGCTACACCTTC. It is translated as CASSPQVYQDGYTF.

V gene TRBV4-3 combines with J gene TRBJ2-5; tentatively, D is TRBD1 (7 bases). CDR1 and CDR2 (germline): LGHNA, YSLEER. CDR3 size: 15 residues. The V end lost 4 bases, the J end lost 4 bases, and 16 bases lay between the germline ends. CDR3 residues: CASSLTQGGAETQYF. The CDR3 nucleotides read TGCGCCAGCAGCCTTACCCAGGGGGGAGCAGAGACCCAGTACTTC.

In this sample, this clonotype turned up a few times. CDR3 sequence reads: CASREGFLDNEQFF. The CDR3 nucleotides are TGTGCCAGCAGGGAAGGGTTTCTCGACAATGAGCAGTTCTTC. The chain links TRBV6-2 or TRBV6-3 to TRBJ2-1; no firm D call. The CDR3 extends over 14 amino acids. Trimming stripped 6 bases from V and 5 bases from J, with 14 bases between. CDR1 is MNHEY, CDR2 SVGEGT, per germline.